Sequencing of this T cell receptor beta chain was carried out in a study of brain T cells in children with intractable seizures. Germline V gives CDR1 KGHSH, CDR2 LQKENI. The CDR3 extends over 14 amino acids. Deletions cut 3 bases from V and 6 bases from J, with 12 bases between. Noted time point: blood from clinic visit 5 months post-surgery; TSC patient then seizure free. TCRdb keeps only in-frame clones here, not all; method: immunoSEQ multiplex PCR. The sample lists about 340,000 clones, over 85% seen once, with about 5.8% in the top ten. Sequenced material: peripheral blood, taken less than 6 months after surgery. The clonotype was recovered from a boy younger than two with tuberous sclerosis and intractable seizures. The V and J genes are TRBV18 and TRBJ1-5; maybe TRBD1 (5 bases). In DNA form, the CDR3 reads TGTGCCAGCTCACCTGGCAGGGAGGCTCAGCCCCAGCATTTT. Residues: CASSPGREAQPQHF.